This note documents a single T cell receptor beta chain sequence. The data are from a study of technical replicates of blood from several donors. Clones were sequenced by immunoSEQ multiplex PCR, and TCRdb holds only the in-frame ones, with some missing. This sample has approximately 75,000 clones, with approximately 96% found just once. Looked up from germline, CDR1 is MDHEN and CDR2 is SYDVKM. Losses at the gene ends were 6 bases for V and 6 bases for J; bases not matched to a gene: 6. The CDR3 extends over 13 amino acids. The TCR originated in a human donor in good health. The chain is built from TRBV28 and TRBJ2-7, with 9 bases matching TRBD1. Sequencing was performed on T cells isolated from PBMCs. Here the CDR3 reads CASRIQGAPEQYF. CDR3 in DNA: TGTGCCAGCAGGATACAGGGGGCGCCCGAGCAGTACTTC.